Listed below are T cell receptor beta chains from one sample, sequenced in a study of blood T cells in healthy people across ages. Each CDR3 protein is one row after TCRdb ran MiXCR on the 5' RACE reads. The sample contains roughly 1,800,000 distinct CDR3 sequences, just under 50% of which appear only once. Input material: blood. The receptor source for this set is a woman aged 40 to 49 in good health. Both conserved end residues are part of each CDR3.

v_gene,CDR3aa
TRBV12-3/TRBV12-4,CASRPAGLNQPQHF
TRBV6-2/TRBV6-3,CASSYNPQGAKNIQYF
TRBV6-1,CASTPLEAATYNEQFF
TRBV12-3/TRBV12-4,CASGVGQHSNQPQHF
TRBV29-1,CSGQQGGEKLFF
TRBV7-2,CASRERAGGPYNEQFF
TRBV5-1,CASSAAYEQYF
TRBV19,CASSIGRAGEQFF
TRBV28,CASKPGQGSYEQYF
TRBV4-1,CASSHSGGAYEQYF
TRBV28,CASSPRSVTEAFF
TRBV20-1,CSARAGKHNEQYF
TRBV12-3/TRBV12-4,CASSFSSGVYTDTQYF
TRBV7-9,CASREGQDNSPLHF
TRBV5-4,CASSTGLRETQYF
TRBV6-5,CASSYLGSGEQYF
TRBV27,CASSLPGRHYEQYF
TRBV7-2,CASSRGTGRGYNEQFF
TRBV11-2,CASSLRISGGKETQYF
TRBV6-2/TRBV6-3,CASRGTGTKIDTQYF
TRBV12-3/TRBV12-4,CASSRSGSSYEQYF
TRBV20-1,CSARDPRQGHEQYF
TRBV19,CASSTQGNGNYGYTF
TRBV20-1,CSVLRGGRGYTF
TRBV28,CASTGRTNQPQHF
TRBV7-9,CASSLEQGAFF
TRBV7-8,CASSFWLTGQGYLGSYEQYF
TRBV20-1,CSARGYRVNQPQHF
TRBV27,CASSFDRGRNNSPLHF
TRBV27,CASSQGILRTDTQYF
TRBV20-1,CSAPRAYTDTQYF
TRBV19,CASRRTSPYNEQFF
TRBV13,CASSPQTGHGSQETQYF
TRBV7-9,CASSLGRGQDYEQYF
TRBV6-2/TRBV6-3,CASVSEGEANEKLFF
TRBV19,CASIRYQEDQSYNEQFF
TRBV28,CASSDRSYRGRPYEQYF
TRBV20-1,CSAMPGQGTETQYF
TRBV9,CASSVTSARSDTQYF
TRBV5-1,CASRPDLGEQYF
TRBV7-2,CASSLAFEQYF
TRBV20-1,CSAIPERGLAKNIQYF
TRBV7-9,CASSPAVGGYRALTEAFF
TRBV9,CASSVAPAGGTATQYF
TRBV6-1,CASSRETRDRWASYNEQFF
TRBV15,CATSGLGTPIAGGRYTDTQYF